This T cell receptor beta chain was recorded in a study of blood T cells in healthy people across ages. As for the study in general: Capture via template switching afforded approximately one barcoded beta molecule per two T cells.

This clonotype has only a few counts. With a J-beta primer mix and a sample-barcoded 5' primer, a second PCR ran about 7 to 11 cycles. TCRdb fed the 5' RACE reads into MiXCR, producing one record per CDR3 protein. The sample lists about 640,000 distinct CDR3 sequences; 58% were seen once. This sequence originates from a man between 60 and 75 years old in good health. The sequencing sample was made of blood.

Written as DNA, the CDR3 is TGCAGCGTTGACGAGACCCAGTACTTC. Its translation: CSVDETQYF. The V gene is TRBV29-1, the J gene TRBJ2-5; no reliable D call. In germline, CDR1 is SQVTM, CDR2 ANQGSEA. V was clipped by 3 bases and J by 5 bases, with 1 base between them. The CDR3 contains 9 residues.